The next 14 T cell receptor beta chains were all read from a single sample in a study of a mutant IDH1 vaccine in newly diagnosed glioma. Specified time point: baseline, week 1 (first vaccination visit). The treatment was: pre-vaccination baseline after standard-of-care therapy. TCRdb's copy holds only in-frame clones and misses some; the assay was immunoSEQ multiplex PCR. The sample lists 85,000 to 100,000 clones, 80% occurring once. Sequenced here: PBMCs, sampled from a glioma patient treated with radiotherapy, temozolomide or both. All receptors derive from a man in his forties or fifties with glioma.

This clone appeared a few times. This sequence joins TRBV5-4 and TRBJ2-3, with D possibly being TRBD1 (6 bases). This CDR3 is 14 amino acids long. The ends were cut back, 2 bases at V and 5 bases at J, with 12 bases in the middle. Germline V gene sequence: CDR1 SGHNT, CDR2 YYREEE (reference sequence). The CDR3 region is CASSLAGEGDTQYF. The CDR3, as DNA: TGTGCCAGCAGCTTAGCAGGGGAAGGAGATACGCAGTATTTT.

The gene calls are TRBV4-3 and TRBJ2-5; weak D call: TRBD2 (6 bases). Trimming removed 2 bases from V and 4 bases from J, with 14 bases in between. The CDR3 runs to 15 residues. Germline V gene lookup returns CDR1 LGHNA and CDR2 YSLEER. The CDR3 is CASSQRRAGRETQYF. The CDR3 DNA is TGCGCCAGCAGCCAACGGAGGGCCGGGCGAGAGACCCAGTACTTC.

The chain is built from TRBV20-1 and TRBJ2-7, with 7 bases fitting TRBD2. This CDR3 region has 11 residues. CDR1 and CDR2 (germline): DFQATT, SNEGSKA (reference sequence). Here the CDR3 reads CRGEGSYEQYF. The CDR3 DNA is TGCAGAGGGGAGGGCTCCTACGAGCAGTACTTC.

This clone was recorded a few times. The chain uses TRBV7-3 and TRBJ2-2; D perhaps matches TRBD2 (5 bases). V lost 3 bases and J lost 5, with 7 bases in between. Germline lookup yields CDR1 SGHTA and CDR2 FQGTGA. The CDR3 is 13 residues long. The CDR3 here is CASSFRETGELFF. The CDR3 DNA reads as TGTGCCAGCAGCTTTAGGGAGACCGGGGAGCTGTTTTTT. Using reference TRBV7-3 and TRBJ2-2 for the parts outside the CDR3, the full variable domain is GAGVSQTPSNKVTEKGKYVELRCDPISGHTALYWYRQSLGQGPEFLIYFQGTGAADDSGLPNDRFFAVRPEGSVSTLKIQRTERGDSAVYLCASSFRETGELFFGEGSRLTVL.

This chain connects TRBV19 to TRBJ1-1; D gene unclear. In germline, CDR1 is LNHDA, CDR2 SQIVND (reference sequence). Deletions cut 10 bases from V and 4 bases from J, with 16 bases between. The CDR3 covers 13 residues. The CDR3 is CANRRDPGTEAFF. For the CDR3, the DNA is TGTGCCAATAGGCGCGATCCCGGCACTGAAGCTTTCTTT.

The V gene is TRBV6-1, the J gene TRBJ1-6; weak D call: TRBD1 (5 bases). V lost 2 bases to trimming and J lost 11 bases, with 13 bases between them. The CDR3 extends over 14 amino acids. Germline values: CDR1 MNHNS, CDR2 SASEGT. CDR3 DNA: TGTGCCAGCAGTGAAATGGAGAGGGGTGCACCCCTCCACTTT. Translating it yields CASSEMERGAPLHF.

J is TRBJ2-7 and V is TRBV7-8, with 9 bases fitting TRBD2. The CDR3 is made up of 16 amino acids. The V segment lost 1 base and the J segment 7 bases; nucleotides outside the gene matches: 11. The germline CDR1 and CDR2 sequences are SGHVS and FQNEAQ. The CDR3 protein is CASSLGLAGGPGEQYF. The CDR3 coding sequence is TGTGCCAGCAGCTTAGGGCTTGCGGGGGGGCCCGGGGAGCAGTACTTC.

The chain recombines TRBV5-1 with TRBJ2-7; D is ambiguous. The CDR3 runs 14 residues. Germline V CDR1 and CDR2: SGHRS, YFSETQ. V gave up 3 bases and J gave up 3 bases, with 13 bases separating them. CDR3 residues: CASSSAGDGYEQYF. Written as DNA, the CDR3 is TGCGCCAGCAGCTCGGCAGGAGACGGCTACGAGCAGTACTTC.

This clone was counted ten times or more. The CDR3 loop reads CATSINRNSMNTEAFF. As DNA, the CDR3 is TGTGCCACCAGCATAAACAGAAACTCGATGAACACTGAAGCTTTCTTT. The V gene is TRBV15, the J gene TRBJ1-1; D gene ambiguous. Germline-derived CDR1 and CDR2 are LNHNV and YYDKDF (reference sequence). This CDR3 is built from 16 residues. Trimming took off 4 bases at V and 0 bases at J, with 15 bases between the two ends. The complete variable domain, with remaining parts taken from reference TRBV15 and TRBJ1-1, reads DAMVIQNPRYQVTQFGKPVTLSCSQTLNHNVMYWYQQKSSQAPKLLFHYYDKDFNNEADTPDNFQSRRPNTSFCFLDIRSPGLGDTAMYLCATSINRNSMNTEAFFGQGTRLTVV.

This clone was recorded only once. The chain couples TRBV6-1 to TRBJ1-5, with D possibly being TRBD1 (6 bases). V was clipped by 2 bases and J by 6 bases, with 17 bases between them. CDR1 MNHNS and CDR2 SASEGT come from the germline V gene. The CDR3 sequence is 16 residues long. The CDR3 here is CASSEFGGASGQPQHF. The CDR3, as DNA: TGTGCCAGCAGTGAATTCGGGGGCGCTTCGGGTCAGCCCCAGCATTTT.

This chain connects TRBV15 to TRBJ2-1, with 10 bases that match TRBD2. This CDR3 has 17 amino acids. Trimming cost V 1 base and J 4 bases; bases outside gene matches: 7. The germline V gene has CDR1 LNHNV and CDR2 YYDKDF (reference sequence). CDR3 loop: CATSRGYPSGSYNEQFF. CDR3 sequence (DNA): TGTGCCACCAGCAGAGGGTATCCTAGCGGGAGTTACAATGAGCAGTTCTTC.

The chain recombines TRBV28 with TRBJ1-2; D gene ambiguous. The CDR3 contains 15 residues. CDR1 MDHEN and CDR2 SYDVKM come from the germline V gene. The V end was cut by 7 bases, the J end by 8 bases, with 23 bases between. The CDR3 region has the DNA TGTGCCAGCACGGTCAGTCCGGCCCGTTTGGGGGGCTACACCTTC. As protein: CASTVSPARLGGYTF.

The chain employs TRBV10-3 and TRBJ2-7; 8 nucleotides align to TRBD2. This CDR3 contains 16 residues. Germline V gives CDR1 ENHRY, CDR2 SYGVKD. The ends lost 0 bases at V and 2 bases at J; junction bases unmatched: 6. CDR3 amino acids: CAISESGERGTYEQYF. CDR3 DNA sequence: TGTGCCATCAGTGAGTCAGGCGAGCGGGGGACCTACGAGCAGTACTTC.

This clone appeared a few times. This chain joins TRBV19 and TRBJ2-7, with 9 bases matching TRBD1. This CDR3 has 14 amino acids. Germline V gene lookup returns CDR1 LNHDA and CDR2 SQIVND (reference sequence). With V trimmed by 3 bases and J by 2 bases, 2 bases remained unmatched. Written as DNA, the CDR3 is TGTGCCAGTAGTATGGGACAGGGCGCCTACGAGCAGTACTTC. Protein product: CASSMGQGAYEQYF.